Sequencing of this T cell receptor (beta chain) was carried out in a study of T cells in localized non-small cell lung cancer. Generated by immunoSEQ multiplex PCR, the TCRdb table keeps only in-frame clones and is missing some. This sample has tens of thousands of clones, with around 88% found just once. Trimming took off 1 base at V and 4 bases at J, with 7 bases between the two ends. CDR3 length equals 13 residues. Per germline, CDR1 SQVTM and CDR2 ANQGSEA. The rearrangement joins TRBV29-1 to TRBJ2-2, with a possible D match to TRBD1 (5 bases). This TCR derives from a woman aged 40-75 years with stage III lung adenocarcinoma. Sequences were derived from peripheral blood mononuclear cells, sampled before any cancer treatment. In DNA form, the CDR3 reads TGCAGCGTTGAAGGACAGTCCACCGGGGAGCTGTTTTTT. Translating it yields CSVEGQSTGELFF.